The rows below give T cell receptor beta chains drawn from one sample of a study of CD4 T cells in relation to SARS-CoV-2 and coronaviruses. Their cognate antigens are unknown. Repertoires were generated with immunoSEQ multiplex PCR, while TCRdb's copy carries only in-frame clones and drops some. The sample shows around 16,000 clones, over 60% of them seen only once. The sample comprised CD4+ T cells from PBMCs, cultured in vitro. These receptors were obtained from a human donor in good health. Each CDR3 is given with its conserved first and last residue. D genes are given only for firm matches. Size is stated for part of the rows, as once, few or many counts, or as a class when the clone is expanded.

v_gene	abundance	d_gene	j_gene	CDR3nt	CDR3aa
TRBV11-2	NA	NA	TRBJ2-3	TGTGCCAGCAGCGCAATGTTATCCGCAGATACGCAGTATTTT	CASSAMLSADTQYF
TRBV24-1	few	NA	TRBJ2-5	TGTGCCACCAGTGAGGGGACAATCCCCCAGCAAGAGACCCAGTACTTC	CATSEGTIPQQETQYF
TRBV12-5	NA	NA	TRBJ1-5	TGTGCTAGTGGTTTGGCCGACACGCGATCCTTCAATCAGCCCCAGCATTTT	CASGLADTRSFNQPQHF
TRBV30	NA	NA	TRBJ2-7	TGTGCCTGGGAGCAGACAGGGAGGAGCAACGAGCAGTACTTC	CAWEQTGRSNEQYF
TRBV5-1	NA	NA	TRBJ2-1	TGCGCCAGCAGCCTGAGACAGATCGATGAGCAGTTCTTC	CASSLRQIDEQFF
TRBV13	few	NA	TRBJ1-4	TGTGCCAGCAGCGCCCCGTTGGGTTCAACTAATGAAAAACTGTTTTTT	CASSAPLGSTNEKLFF
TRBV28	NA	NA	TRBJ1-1	TGTGCCAGCAGTTTATTCCCTTCGGCAGGGGACACTGAAGCTTTCTTT	CASSLFPSAGDTEAFF
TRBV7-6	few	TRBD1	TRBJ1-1	TGTGCCAGCAGCGAAAACAGGGGAGCGGCGAACACTGAAGCTTTCTTT	CASSENRGAANTEAFF
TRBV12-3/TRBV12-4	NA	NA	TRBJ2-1	TGTGCCAGCGGTAGAGGGGGGGAAGCGCAGTTCTTC	CASGRGGEAQFF
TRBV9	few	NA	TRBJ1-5	TGTGCCAGCAGCGGGGGAGTCGGGAGGGGCCAGCCCCAGCATTTT	CASSGGVGRGQPQHF
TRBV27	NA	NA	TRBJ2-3	TGTGCCAGCAGTTTTTTGGGGATGAGCACAGATACGCAGTATTTT	CASSFLGMSTDTQYF
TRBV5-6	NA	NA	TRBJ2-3	TGTGCCAGCAGCTTAAGCACAGATACGCAGTATTTT	CASSLSTDTQYF
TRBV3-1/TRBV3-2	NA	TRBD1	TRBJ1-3	TGTGCCAGCAGCTCGGGACAGAAACTCTCTGGAAACACCATATATTTT	CASSSGQKLSGNTIYF
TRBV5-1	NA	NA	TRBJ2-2	TGCGCCACTCACCCGGTTCCCGGGGCCGTCGGGGAGCTGTTTTTT	CATHPVPGAVGELFF
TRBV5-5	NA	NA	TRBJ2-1	TGTGCCAGCAGCTTCCTTAGTGGGGGCTACAATGAGCAGTTCTTC	CASSFLSGGYNEQFF
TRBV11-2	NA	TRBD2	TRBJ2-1	TGTGCCAGCAGCCGAATAGCGGGAGGAGGTGAGCAGTTCTTC	CASSRIAGGGEQFF
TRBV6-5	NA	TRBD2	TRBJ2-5	TGTGCCAGTGGGAGGGGATGGCAAGAGACCCAGTACTTC	CASGRGWQETQYF
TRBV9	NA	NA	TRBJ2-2	TGTGCCAGCAGCATGAACACCGGGGAGCTGTTTTTT	CASSMNTGELFF
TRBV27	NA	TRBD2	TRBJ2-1	TGTGCCAGCAGTGCAGGACTAGCGGGGTCCAATGAGCAGTTCTTC	CASSAGLAGSNEQFF
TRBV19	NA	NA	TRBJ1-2	TGTGCCAGTAGTCCCGTCGGGGGCCCCTATGGCTACACCTTC	CASSPVGGPYGYTF
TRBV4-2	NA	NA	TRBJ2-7	TGTGCCAGCAGCCAAGATCCCACAGGGACCCCCAACGAGCAGTACTTC	CASSQDPTGTPNEQYF
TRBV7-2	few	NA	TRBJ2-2	TGTGCCAGCAGCTTTCAATTACTTACCGGGGAGCTGTTTTTT	CASSFQLLTGELFF
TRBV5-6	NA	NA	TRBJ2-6	TGTGCCAGCAGCTATTGGTACTCTGGGGCCAACGTCCTGACTTTC	CASSYWYSGANVLTF
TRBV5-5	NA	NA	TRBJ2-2	TGTGCCAGCAGCTTGTTGGCGGAGGCCGGGGAGCTGTTTTTT	CASSLLAEAGELFF
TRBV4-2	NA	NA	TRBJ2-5	TGTGCCAGCAGCCAAGATTACGGCGGCCAAGAGACCCAGTACTTC	CASSQDYGGQETQYF